This record covers a single TCR beta chain. The antigen is unknown. This record belongs to a study of T cells in tumors after PD-1 blockade. Study results and limitations: Blood contained roughly two fifths of the tumor's TCR clonotypes.

Genomic DNA template from tumor biopsies or peripheral blood, roughly 600 ng to 6,500 ng input. The assay was immunoSEQ multiplex PCR, and TCRdb's table has in-frame clones only and misses some. Of about 59,000 clones listed, over 75% are singletons. The CDR3 runs to 14 residues. CDR1 and CDR2 (germline): SGHKS, YYEKEE (reference sequence). V was cut by 4 bases and J by 6 bases, with 15 bases left in between. The sample here was PBMCs, taken before anti-PD-1 treatment. The V and J genes are TRBV5-5 and TRBJ2-3, with D perhaps TRBD1 or TRBD2 (5 bases each). The clonotype originates from a human donor with basal cell carcinoma. CDR3 protein: CASSGVWGPDTQYF. CDR3 DNA sequence: TGTGCCAGCAGCGGCGTCTGGGGACCGGATACGCAGTATTTT. The full variable domain, in which reference TRBV5-5 and TRBJ2-3 provide the parts outside the CDR3, is DAGVTQSPTHLIKTRGQQVTLRCSPISGHKSVSWYQQVLGQGPQFIFQYYEKEERGRGNFPDRFSARQFPNYSSELNVNALLLGDSALYLCASSGVWGPDTQYFGPGTRLTVL.